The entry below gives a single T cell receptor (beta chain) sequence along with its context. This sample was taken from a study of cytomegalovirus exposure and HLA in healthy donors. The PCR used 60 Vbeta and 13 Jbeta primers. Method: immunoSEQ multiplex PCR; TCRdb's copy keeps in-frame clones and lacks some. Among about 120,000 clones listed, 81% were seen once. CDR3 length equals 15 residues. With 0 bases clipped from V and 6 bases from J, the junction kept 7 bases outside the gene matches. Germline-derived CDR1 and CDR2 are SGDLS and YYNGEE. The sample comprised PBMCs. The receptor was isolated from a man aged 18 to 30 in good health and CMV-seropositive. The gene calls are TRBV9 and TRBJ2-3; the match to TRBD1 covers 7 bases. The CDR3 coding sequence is TGTGCCAGCAGCGTAGGGGGCAGGGGGTCGGATACGCAGTATTTT. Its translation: CASSVGGRGSDTQYF.